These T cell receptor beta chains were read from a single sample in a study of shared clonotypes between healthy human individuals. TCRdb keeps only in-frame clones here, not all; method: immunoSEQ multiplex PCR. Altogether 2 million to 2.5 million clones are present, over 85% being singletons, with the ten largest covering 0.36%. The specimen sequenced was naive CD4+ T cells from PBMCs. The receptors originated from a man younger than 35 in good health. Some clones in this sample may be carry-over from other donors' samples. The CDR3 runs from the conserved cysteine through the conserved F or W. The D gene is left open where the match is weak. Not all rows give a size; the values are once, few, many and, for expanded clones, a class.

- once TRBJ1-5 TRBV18 TGTGCCAGCTCACCACCCAAAACGGACAATCAGCCCCAGCATTTT CASSPPKTDNQPQHF
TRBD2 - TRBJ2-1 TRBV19 TGTGCCAGTAGAGGGATAGCGGGAGATCGGAATGAGCAGTTCTTC CASRGIAGDRNEQFF
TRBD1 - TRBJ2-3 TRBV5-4 TGTGCCAGCAGCGTGGACAGGGCCAGGGCAGATACGCAGTATTTT CASSVDRARADTQYF
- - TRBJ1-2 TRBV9 TGTGCCAGCAGCGTAGCCCACAGGGATGGCTACACCTTC CASSVAHRDGYTF
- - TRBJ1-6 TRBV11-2 TGTGCCAGCAGCTCAGATATGGGTTCACCCCTCCACTTT CASSSDMGSPLHF
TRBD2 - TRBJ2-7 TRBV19 TGTGCCAGTAGTAGTACTAGCGCCTACTACGAGCAGTACTTC CASSSTSAYYEQYF
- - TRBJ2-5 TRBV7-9 TGTGCCAGCAGCCTAACCAGAGGGGAGACCCAGTACTTC CASSLTRGETQYF
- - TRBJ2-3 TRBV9 TGTGCCAGCAGCTTCCCCCCTGAAACAGATACGCAGTATTTT CASSFPPETDTQYF
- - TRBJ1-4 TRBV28 TGTGCCAGCAAACAGGCCCTTAATGAAAAACTGTTTTTT CASKQALNEKLFF
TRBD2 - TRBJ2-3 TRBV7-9 TGTGCCAGCAGCATTAGCGGGAGGGCAGATACGCAGTATTTT CASSISGRADTQYF
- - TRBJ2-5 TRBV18 TGTGCCAGCTCACCCAAGCGAGAGACCCAGTACTTC CASSPKRETQYF
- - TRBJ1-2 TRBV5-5 TGTGCCAGCAGCTCGCTCAGGGCAGTGGGCTACACCTTC CASSSLRAVGYTF